A selection of T cell receptor beta chains follows, all from one sample in a study of T cells after yellow fever vaccination. TCRdb independently ran MiXCR on the 5' RACE reads; one entry per CDR3 protein. The sample gives 450,000 to 550,000 distinct CDR3 sequences, 20% to 25% of which show up once; about a sixth is in the top ten. The source material was PBMCs, sampled about 20 days after the first yellow fever vaccination. These receptors all come from a young man who received the YFV17D yellow fever vaccine. The CDR3 runs from the conserved cysteine through the conserved F or W. The D gene is left open where the match is weak. Clone size is shown for a subset of rows, as once, few, many or a class of expanded clone.

abundance: few; d_gene: NA; v_gene: TRBV6-2/TRBV6-3; j_gene: TRBJ2-1; CDR3aa: CASGLGPGEQFF; CDR3nt: TGTGCCAGCGGACTGGGCCCCGGTGAGCAGTTCTTC
abundance: few; d_gene: NA; v_gene: TRBV9; j_gene: TRBJ2-2; CDR3aa: CASGLGDTGELFF; CDR3nt: TGTGCCAGCGGGCTAGGGGATACCGGGGAGCTGTTTTTT
abundance: NA; d_gene: TRBD2; v_gene: TRBV6-2/TRBV6-3; j_gene: TRBJ2-3; CDR3aa: CASRQTSGEFTSTDTQYF; CDR3nt: TGTGCCAGCAGGCAGACTAGCGGGGAATTTACCAGCACAGATACGCAGTATTTT
abundance: few; d_gene: NA; v_gene: TRBV4-1; j_gene: TRBJ1-2; CDR3aa: CASSQDTMEPLAGYTF; CDR3nt: TGCGCCAGCAGCCAAGATACGATGGAACCGCTTGCTGGCTACACCTTC
abundance: NA; d_gene: NA; v_gene: TRBV20-1; j_gene: TRBJ2-1; CDR3aa: CSARWRTNLDEQFF; CDR3nt: TGCAGTGCCCGCTGGCGGACTAACCTCGATGAGCAGTTCTTC
abundance: once; d_gene: NA; v_gene: TRBV6-1; j_gene: TRBJ1-2; CDR3aa: CASSEVPGRYNYGYTF; CDR3nt: TGTGCCAGCAGTGAGGTTCCAGGCCGGTATAACTATGGCTACACCTTC
abundance: few; d_gene: TRBD1; v_gene: TRBV20-1; j_gene: TRBJ1-1; CDR3aa: CRLNRGRISEAFF; CDR3nt: TGCAGGCTTAACAGGGGGCGGATTTCTGAAGCTTTCTTT
abundance: many; d_gene: NA; v_gene: TRBV5-1; j_gene: TRBJ2-5; CDR3aa: CASSLAQETQYF; CDR3nt: TGCGCCAGCAGCTTGGCCCAAGAGACCCAGTACTTC
abundance: NA; d_gene: NA; v_gene: TRBV7-2; j_gene: TRBJ2-1; CDR3aa: CASTNPEVLYNEQFF; CDR3nt: TGTGCCAGCACCAATCCGGAGGTTCTCTACAATGAGCAGTTCTTC
abundance: few; d_gene: NA; v_gene: TRBV7-2; j_gene: TRBJ1-4; CDR3aa: CASSLVRAETTNEKLFF; CDR3nt: TGTGCCAGCAGCTTAGTCAGGGCAGAAACAACTAATGAAAAACTGTTTTTT
abundance: NA; d_gene: NA; v_gene: TRBV2; j_gene: TRBJ2-1; CDR3aa: CASSVMSGDYNEQFF; CDR3nt: TGTGCCAGCAGTGTTATGAGCGGAGATTACAATGAGCAGTTCTTC